The T cell receptor beta chain under discussion was sequenced for a study of beta chain features in type 1 diabetes listed by TCRdb under 2018. General notes on the study: Mean age, gender distribution, total cell number and subset yield did not differ between patients and healthy donors. A total of roughly 98,000,000 sorted cells were examined across all samples, and a strong correlation was observed between cell number per subset and RNA yield. The study compared the TCRB repertoires of sorted circulating CD4+ T cell subsets in recently diagnosed type 1 diabetes patients with those in matched healthy donors. Regulatory and stem cell-like memory subsets were obtained from only 8 patients and about eight healthy donors, while naive and central memory subsets were obtained from all 28 donors.

Ends trimmed: V by 5 bases, J by 7 bases; bases unmatched to a gene: 10. The CDR3 covers 15 residues, taking in both the cysteine and the phenylalanine. The DNA shown is the 45-base CDR3, in frame from base 1. Looking up the germline V gene (reference sequence) yields CDR1 SEHNR and CDR2 FQNEAQ. Overall study results and their limits: Sequencing cDNA rather than genomic DNA could over-represent highly expressing activated cells, although activation and CD3 levels did not differ between groups. Patients with type 1 diabetes made fewer insertions and deleted more nucleotides at VDJ recombination sites, implying thymic rearrangement abnormalities. Naive, central memory and regulatory TCRB repertoires appeared to be more alike among patients than among healthy donors. Because small numbers of individuals were included in the HLA sub-analyses, any influence of HLA type on TCRB rearrangement was left unresolved. Type 1 diabetes patients showed a moderate but significant shortening of TCRB CDR3 length in all four CD4+ subsets. PCR may preferentially amplify shorter templates, but because patient and control samples were amplified and corrected together, any resulting skew would affect both groups equally.

All of the isolated RNA was reverse transcribed with the High Capacity cDNA Reverse Transcription Kit, so expressed TCRB transcripts were sequenced. Deep immunoSEQ sequencing was performed on naive, central memory and regulatory T cell samples, with an average of about 3.57 million total reads per sample. Sorted cells were lysed in RLT buffer, and RNA was extracted using DNase-treated RNeasy Micro or Mini kits according to cell number. Each cell subset was processed on its own to prevent cross-contamination, while patient and healthy donor samples were processed together. The immunoSEQ multiplex PCR was used to amplify TCRB sequences from cDNA, yielding 87-bp fragments that span the CDR3 region. Sequencing of the amplicons was done on the Illumina HiSeq platform. The original methods were these. PCR bias was corrected computationally using synthetic template baselines, and reads within Hamming distance 2 were collapsed, with unmergeable singletons discarded. Reads were aligned against IMGT to assign V, D and J genes, CDR3 length and insertions or deletions at six rearrangement sites. Clonotype counts were normalized to sorted cell number within each subset before computing true diversity and Gini coefficients with the tcR R package. Repertoire sharing was quantified using the overlap coefficient calculated on TCRB nucleotide sequences. Out-of-frame TCRB sequences from naive cells were analyzed to stand in for the pre-selection repertoire. Drawn from immuneACCESS, this table holds only the in-frame rearrangements with V and J called that TCRdb kept. Clones are partly lost; checked studies trace under half to an unresolved V gene and leave the rest unexplained. V, J and clone size reflect that table, while D and trimming were determined from the DNA. The sample table records 350,000 to 450,000 clones; about 15% of these occur just once. Of the sample, roughly 0.019% falls within the top ten clones.

This clone turned up a few times. Its target antigen remains unknown. Base qualities are not recorded, but no much larger clone differs from it by a single base. A single peripheral blood draw of approximately 0.11 L on average was collected from each donor into heparinised tubes. A BD FACSAria II and a panel including CD45RO, CCR7, CD25, CD127, CD95 and CD27 were used to sort naive, central memory, regulatory and stem cell-like memory CD4+ T cells. A purity above 95% was achieved for all sorted populations. PBMCs were isolated right away by Lymphoprep density gradient centrifugation and were stained directly, without culture. So that batch effects would be minimized, each experiment stained and sorted samples in pairs, pairing one healthy donor with one patient.

The TCR sequence derives from a woman under 30 in good health. Source material: naive CD4+ T cells from blood. The sample's cell subset or site label, decoded: true naive CD4+ T cells. The chain is encoded by TRBV7-9 joined to TRBJ2-1; 8 central nucleotides agree with TRBD2. CDR3 loop: CASSVGGLGLNEQFF. DNA sequence: TGTGCCAGCAGCGTCGGGGGACTAGGGCTAAATGAGCAGTTCTTC.